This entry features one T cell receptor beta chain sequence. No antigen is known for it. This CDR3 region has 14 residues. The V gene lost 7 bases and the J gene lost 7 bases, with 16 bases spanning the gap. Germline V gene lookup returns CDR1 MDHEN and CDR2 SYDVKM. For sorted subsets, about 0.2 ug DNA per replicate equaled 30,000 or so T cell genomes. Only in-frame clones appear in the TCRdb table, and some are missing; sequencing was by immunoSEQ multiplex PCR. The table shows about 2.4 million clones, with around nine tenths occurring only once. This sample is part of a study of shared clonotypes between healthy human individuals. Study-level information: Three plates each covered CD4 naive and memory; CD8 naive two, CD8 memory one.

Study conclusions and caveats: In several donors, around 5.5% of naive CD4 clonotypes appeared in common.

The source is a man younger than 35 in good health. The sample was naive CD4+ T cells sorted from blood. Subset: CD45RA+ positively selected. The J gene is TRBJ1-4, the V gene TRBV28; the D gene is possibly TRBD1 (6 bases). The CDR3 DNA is TGTGCCAGCAAGGGGGGAGCGCTGGGTGAAAAACTGTTTTTT. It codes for CASKGGALGEKLFF.